This T cell receptor beta chain was sequenced in a study of T-cell reconstitution after alpha-beta-depleted transplantation in children. Using unique molecular identifiers, the investigators prepared the TCRbeta library. Each CDR3 protein is one row after TCRdb ran MiXCR on the PCR reads. Among about 540,000 distinct CDR3 sequences, about a sixth were seen once, and the ten largest hold 2.5% to 4%. This CDR3 region has 15 residues. The J segment lost 0 bases and the V segment lost 5 bases, leaving 6 bases of the junction unmatched. CDR1 is SGHAT, CDR2 FQNNGV, per germline. There are a few counts of this clonotype.

Sequencing was performed on PBMCs from the stem cell graft donor, taken from the stem cell graft. This TCR derives from a human donor who donated a stem cell graft to a child with acute lymphoblastic leukemia. The chain joins TRBV11-2 to TRBJ2-5; 7 nucleotides agree with TRBD1. CDR3 loop: CASSPTGTDQETQYF. Written as DNA, the CDR3 is TGTGCCAGCAGCCCCACAGGGACAGACCAAGAGACCCAGTACTTC.